These 18 T cell receptor beta chains came from one sample sequenced in a study of shared clonotypes between healthy human individuals. Profiling relied on immunoSEQ multiplex PCR, and the TCRdb table lists in-frame clones only, not all of them. The sample lists 450,000 or so clones; approximately 71% were seen once. The sequencing sample was made of PBMCs. Receptor source: a woman aged 40 to 50 in good health. Some clones in this sample may be carry-over from other donors' samples.

Concerning this clone: This may arise from a read error, as a much more abundant clone is one base away. The CDR3 does not end in the conserved phenylalanine or tryptophan, so this is likely a read error. Other DNA sequences within the sample encode an identical CDR3. The chain joins TRBV10-3 to TRBJ2-7; D assignment may be TRBD1 or TRBD2 (5 bases each). The CDR3 has 12 residues. Trimming cost V 6 bases and J 7 bases, with 13 bases left between them. CDR1 is ENHRY and CDR2 is SYGVKD in the germline V gene. CDR3: CAISAQGGEQYS. CDR3 DNA: TGTGCCATCAGCGCCCAGGGCGGGGAGCAGTACTCC.

The chain is built from TRBV7-2 and TRBJ1-2; D is unresolved. With 3 bases removed from V and 5 bases from J, the gap between germline ends came to 13 bases. Looked up from germline, CDR1 is SGHTA and CDR2 is FQGNSA. This CDR3 region has 14 residues. This chain's CDR3 is CASSFYRGEYGYTF. The CDR3 nucleotides are TGTGCCAGCAGCTTTTACCGGGGAGAATATGGCTACACCTTC.

CDR3 nucleotides: TGTGCCAGCAGTGAATTTCAGGGGGGGGTGAACACTGAAGCTTTCTTT. Its protein product is CASSEFQGGVNTEAFF. V and J are TRBV2 and TRBJ1-1; 7 positions match TRBD1. Germline CDR1 SNHLY, CDR2 FYNNEI. V lost 2 bases, J lost 0 bases, and 6 bases stayed unmatched. CDR3 length equals 16 residues.

This chain links TRBV11-1 with TRBJ2-5, with 7 bases aligning to TRBD2. V lost 5 bases, J lost 2 bases, and 2 bases stayed unmatched. Germline values: CDR1 SGHAT, CDR2 FQDESV (reference sequence). There are 13 residues in the CDR3. The CDR3 nucleotides read TGTGCCAGCAGCCCCGGGGGGCAAGAGACCCAGTACTTC. It yields the protein CASSPGGQETQYF.

The rearrangement joins TRBV15 to TRBJ2-3; the match to TRBD1 covers 7 bases. The V and J ends lost 0 bases and 4 bases, in that order; junction bases with no gene match: 4. Germline V gene lookup returns CDR1 LNHNV and CDR2 YYDKDF (reference sequence). This CDR3 spans 15 amino acids. The CDR3 is CATSRDGQGADTQYF. The CDR3 region has the DNA TGTGCCACCAGCAGAGATGGGCAGGGGGCAGATACGCAGTATTTT.

V is TRBV29-1 and J is TRBJ1-1; possible D gene TRBD1, 6 bases. This CDR3 spans 12 amino acids. V lost 4 bases to trimming and J lost 5 bases, with 11 bases between them. Looked up from germline, CDR1 is SQVTM and CDR2 is ANQGSEA. This chain's CDR3 is CSVGGGKTEAFF. CDR3 bases: TGCAGCGTTGGAGGGGGGAAGACTGAAGCTTTCTTT.

The chain couples TRBV2 to TRBJ1-4; TRBD1 matches 7 bases. In germline, CDR1 is SNHLY, CDR2 FYNNEI. This CDR3 has 13 residues. Trimming at V came to 7 bases and at J to 4 bases, leaving 3 bases not matched to a gene. This chain's CDR3 is CASKTGINEKLFF. CDR3 nucleotide sequence: TGTGCCAGCAAGACAGGGATTAATGAAAAACTGTTTTTT.

Details on this clone: Other DNA sequences in this specimen translate into the identical CDR3. The chain carries TRBV28 and TRBJ2-3; unclear D gene. CDR3 length: 11 residues. Trimming took 5 bases from V and 6 from J, leaving 6 bases between them. In germline, CDR1 is MDHEN, CDR2 SYDVKM. CDR3 in DNA: TGTGCCAGCAGTCTCACGGATACGCAGTATTTT. Translation gives CASSLTDTQYF.

V and J are TRBV5-1 and TRBJ2-3, with 7 bases that match TRBD1. CDR3 length: 16 amino acids. Germline trimming cut 3 bases from V and 6 bases from J; bases unmatched to any gene: 13. CDR1 and CDR2 (germline): SGHRS, YFSETQ. The CDR3 sequence: CASSYPETGSADTQYF. The CDR3 nucleotides are TGCGCCAGCAGCTACCCCGAGACAGGGAGTGCCGATACGCAGTATTTT.

The chain links TRBV21-1 to TRBJ1-5. TRBV21-1 is a listed pseudogene. The CDR3 sequence is 16 residues long. CDR3 region: CASGGHGQTCNQPQHF. In DNA, the CDR3 is TGTGCCAGCGGAGGGCATGGACAGACATGCAATCAGCCCCAGCATTTT.

This clone turned up a few times. The rearrangement joins TRBV5-6 to TRBJ2-5, with D unresolved. This CDR3 is 14 amino acids long. The V gene's germline CDR1 is SGHDT and CDR2 YYEEEE. V lost 4 bases to trimming and J lost 7 bases, with 17 bases between them. The CDR3 nucleotides read TGTGCCAGCAGCCCGAAGTCAGTGCTGGGGACCCAGTACTTC. This translates into CASSPKSVLGTQYF.

The chain has TRBV14 and TRBJ1-2; D is unclear. There are 15 residues in the CDR3. With 4 bases removed from V and 3 bases from J, the gap between germline ends came to 15 bases. Per the germline V gene, CDR1 is SGHDN and CDR2 is FVKESK. This chain's CDR3 is CASSRGAYRDYGYTF. The CDR3 DNA reads TGTGCCAGCAGCCGCGGAGCCTACCGAGACTATGGCTACACCTTC.

The chain carries TRBV9 and TRBJ2-2; D is possibly TRBD2 (6 bases). The V end lost 0 bases, the J end lost 1 base, and 10 bases lay between the germline ends. This CDR3 is 16 amino acids long. CDR1 and CDR2 from the germline V gene are SGDLS and YYNGEE. The CDR3 is CASSVESGRNTGELFF. The CDR3 coding sequence is TGTGCCAGCAGCGTAGAGTCCGGGAGGAACACCGGGGAGCTGTTTTTT.

This chain uses TRBV7-2 with TRBJ2-3, with 11 nucleotides matching TRBD2. The CDR3 has 15 residues. Germline lookup yields CDR1 SGHTA and CDR2 FQGNSA. J lost 3 bases, V lost 3 bases, and 2 bases had no gene match. The CDR3 sequence: CASSFTSGRTDTQYF. The CDR3 nucleotides are TGTGCCAGCAGCTTTACTAGCGGGAGAACAGATACGCAGTATTTT.

V usage is TRBV18 and J usage is TRBJ2-7; no clear D. The V end lost 3 bases, the J end lost 4 bases, and 4 bases lay between the germline ends. The CDR3 spans 11 residues. The V gene's germline CDR1 is KGHSH and CDR2 LQKENI. The CDR3 sequence: CASSPLYEQYF. The DNA of the CDR3 is TGTGCCAGCTCACCGCTGTACGAGCAGTACTTC.

The genes are TRBV11-2 and TRBJ2-3, with TRBD2 matching 11 bases. Germline V gives CDR1 SGHAT, CDR2 FQNNGV. The CDR3 is 16 residues long. V lost 1 base, J lost 6 bases, and 6 bases stayed unmatched. CDR3 nucleotides: TGTGCCAGCAGCTTAGCTCTAGCGGGAGGAGGGGATACGCAGTATTTT. It codes for CASSLALAGGGDTQYF.

V usage is TRBV4-1 and J usage is TRBJ2-6, with D maybe TRBD2 (5 bases). CDR1 is MGHRA and CDR2 is YSYEKL in the germline V gene. The germline V and J ends were trimmed by 11 bases and 0 bases, with 11 bases remaining between them. This CDR3 region has 14 residues. The CDR3 reads CAPGDTSGANVLTF. The CDR3 DNA reads TGCGCCCCCGGGGATACCTCTGGGGCCAACGTCCTGACTTTC.

The genes are TRBV25-1 and TRBJ2-4; D gene uncertain. The CDR3 runs 15 residues. The germline V and J ends were trimmed by 3 bases and 2 bases, with 11 bases remaining between them. Germline values: CDR1 MGHDK, CDR2 SYGVNS. CDR3 nucleotide sequence: TGTGCCAGCAGTGACCCCGCCCATACCAAAAACATTCAGTACTTC. Translating it yields CASSDPAHTKNIQYF.